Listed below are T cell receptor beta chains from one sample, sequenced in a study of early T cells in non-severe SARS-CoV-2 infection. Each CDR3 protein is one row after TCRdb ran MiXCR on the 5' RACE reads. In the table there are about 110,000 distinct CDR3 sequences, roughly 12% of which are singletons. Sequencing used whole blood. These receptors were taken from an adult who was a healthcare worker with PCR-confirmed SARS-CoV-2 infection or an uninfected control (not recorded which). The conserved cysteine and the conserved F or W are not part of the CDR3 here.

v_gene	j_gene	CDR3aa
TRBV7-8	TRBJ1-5	ASSPRGNNQPQH
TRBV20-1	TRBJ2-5	SAISLFQETQY
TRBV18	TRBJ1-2	ASSPRKSEYGYT
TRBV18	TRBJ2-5	ASSPGQGGETQY
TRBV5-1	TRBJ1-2	ASSPTGFSNYGYT
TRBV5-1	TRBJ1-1	ASSRQTGDTEAF
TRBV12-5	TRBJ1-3	ASGLQGNSGNTIY
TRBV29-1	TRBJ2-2	SVGGPGELF
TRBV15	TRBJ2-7	ATGTNRGIREQY
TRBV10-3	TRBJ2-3	AIGLGTDTQY
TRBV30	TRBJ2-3	AWSVLGEGTQY
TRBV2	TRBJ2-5	ASSGDSLQETQY
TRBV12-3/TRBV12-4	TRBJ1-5	ASAMAAISNQPQH
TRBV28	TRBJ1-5	ASSLSARGRGRFSNQPQH
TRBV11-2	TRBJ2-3	ASVRLAGASGGDTQY
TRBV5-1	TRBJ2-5	ASTLQGQETQY
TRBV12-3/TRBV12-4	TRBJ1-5	ASGYGQGRWPQH
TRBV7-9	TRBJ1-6	ASSLPGIDAYNSPLH
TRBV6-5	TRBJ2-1	ASSTTGQPYNEQF
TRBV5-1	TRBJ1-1	ASSLGVTEAF
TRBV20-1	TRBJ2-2	SATSGGATGELF
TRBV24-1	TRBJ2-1	ATSEGGGTYNEQF
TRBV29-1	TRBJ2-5	SALMIQETQY
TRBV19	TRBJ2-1	ASSRSGGPYNEQF
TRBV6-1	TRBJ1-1	ASSATTGLNTEAF
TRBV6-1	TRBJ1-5	ASAGNQPQH
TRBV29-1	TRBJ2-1	SVEWGNEQF
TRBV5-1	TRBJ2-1	ASSLTTGGTRNEQF
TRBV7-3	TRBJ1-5	ASSLTEGQPQH
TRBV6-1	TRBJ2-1	ASRLNYRGHLNEQF
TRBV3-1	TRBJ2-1	ASSHRTSGFYNEQF
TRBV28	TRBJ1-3	ASSLDDTYSGNTIY